These 7 T cell receptor beta chains share one sample of origin, sequenced in a study of cytomegalovirus exposure and HLA in healthy donors. Use of 60 Vbeta and 13 Jbeta primers characterized the PCR. Produced via immunoSEQ multiplex PCR; TCRdb's table is partial and in-frame only. The table lists a few hundred thousand clones, roughly 90% of them singletons. Sample: PBMCs. These TCRs come from a woman aged 18-29 years in good health and CMV-seronegative.

The chain couples TRBV6-6 to TRBJ2-7; D perhaps matches TRBD1 (5 bases). There are 14 residues in the CDR3. Trimming left V 0 bases short and J 6 bases short, with 12 bases between. Germline CDR1 reads MNHNY; CDR2 reads SVGAGI (reference sequence). CDR3 residues: CASSYSSGISEQYF. The CDR3 coding sequence is TGTGCCAGCAGTTACTCGTCAGGGATTTCCGAGCAGTACTTC.

The V call is TRBV5-4, the J call TRBJ1-1, with 8 positions matching TRBD1. The CDR3 covers 15 residues. Per the germline V gene, CDR1 is SGHNT and CDR2 is YYREEE (reference sequence). Germline trimming cut 4 bases from V and 1 base from J; bases unmatched to any gene: 6. The CDR3 nucleotides are TGTGCCAGCAGCCAAAGCGACAGGGGGAACACTGAAGCTTTCTTT. This gives the protein CASSQSDRGNTEAFF.

CDR3 sequence reads: CASRGRGPGNTIYF. The DNA of the CDR3 is TGTGCCAGCAGAGGCAGGGGGCCTGGAAACACCATATATTTT. The chain joins TRBV6-5 to TRBJ1-3, with TRBD1 identical over 8 bases. The trim removed 6 bases at V and 2 bases at J, leaving 3 bases unmatched. CDR1 and CDR2 from the germline V gene are MNHEY and SVGAGI. The CDR3 totals 14 residues.

This chain uses TRBV19 with TRBJ2-7; TRBD2 matches 7 bases. CDR1 LNHDA and CDR2 SQIVND come from the germline V gene (reference sequence). After removal of 4 bases from V and 0 bases from J, the junction contained 9 bases not matched to a gene. The CDR3 consists of 16 residues. CDR3 region: CASSKVLAPSSYEQYF. The CDR3 DNA reads TGTGCCAGTAGTAAGGTACTAGCGCCGAGCTCCTACGAGCAGTACTTC.

This clone was detected once. This chain's CDR3 is CASSPTSGTHGEQFF. In DNA, the CDR3 is TGTGCCAGCTCACCGACTAGCGGGACTCATGGGGAGCAGTTCTTC. The genes are TRBV18 and TRBJ2-1; TRBD2 agrees at 11 bases. Per the germline V gene, CDR1 is KGHSH and CDR2 is LQKENI. The junction had 8 bases not matched to a gene; V was cut back by 3 bases and J by 10 bases. The CDR3 spans 15 residues.

This clone was detected once. This chain uses TRBV5-4 with TRBJ2-3; TRBD2 aligns across 8 bases. V lost 0 bases to trimming and J lost 3 bases; unmatched junction nucleotides: 3. Per germline, CDR1 SGHNT and CDR2 YYREEE (reference sequence). The CDR3 loop spans 15 amino acids. CDR3 sequence reads: CASSLELAGTDTQYF. Here the CDR3 DNA reads TGTGCCAGCAGCTTGGAGCTAGCGGGTACAGATACGCAGTATTTT.

The rearrangement links TRBV2 to TRBJ2-5; 16 bases match TRBD2. V lost 7 bases, J lost 5 bases, and 10 bases stayed unmatched. The CDR3 covers 17 residues. The germline V gene encodes CDR1 SNHLY and CDR2 FYNNEI. Here the CDR3 reads CASIGGLAGGPGETQYF. In nucleotides, the CDR3 is TGTGCCAGCATAGGGGGACTAGCGGGGGGGCCGGGCGAGACCCAGTACTTC.